These 9 T cell receptor beta chains were all obtained from the same sample, sequenced in a study of blood T cell repertoires in COVID-19. Produced via immunoSEQ multiplex PCR; TCRdb's table is partial and in-frame only. This table has around 99,000 clones, approximately 80% appearing once. The sample was peripheral blood. These receptors all stem from a woman aged 45-65 years with acute or convalescent COVID-19.

The chain uses TRBV6-2 or TRBV6-3 and TRBJ1-5; D possibly corresponds to TRBD1 (6 bases). The CDR3 has 15 amino acids. From germline, CDR1 is MNHEY and CDR2 SVGEGT. The V and J ends lost 6 bases and 6 bases respectively, with 18 bases between them. The CDR3 nucleotides are TGTGCCAGCAGCCAACAGGGAAGAGGGGGTCAGCCCCAGCATTTT. Its translation: CASSQQGRGGQPQHF.

This sequence joins TRBV18 and TRBJ1-1, with 7 bases identical to TRBD1. CDR3 length: 13 residues. Germline-derived CDR1 and CDR2 are KGHSH and LQKENI. With 9 bases clipped from V and 4 bases from J, the junction kept 8 bases outside the gene matches. In nucleotides, the CDR3 is TGTGCCAGTGACAGGGCCTCGGGCACTGAAGCTTTCTTT. Translation: CASDRASGTEAFF.

This clone was found once. V usage is TRBV12-3 or TRBV12-4 and J usage is TRBJ2-1; D unresolved. The ends were cut back, 3 bases at V and 5 bases at J, with 8 bases in the middle. The CDR3 covers 13 residues. The chain's CDR3 is CASSFGRDNEQFF. Here the CDR3 DNA reads TGTGCCAGCAGTTTCGGTCGCGACAATGAGCAGTTCTTC.

CDR3 bases: TGTGCCACCAGTGATTGGGTGGGCAGCTACACCTTC. This codes for CATSDWVGSYTF. The J gene is TRBJ1-2, the V gene TRBV24-1; no definite D call. This CDR3 region has 12 residues. The V gene's germline CDR1 is KGHDR and CDR2 SFDVKD. The V end lost 2 bases, the J end lost 9 bases, and 9 bases lay between the germline ends.

The chain couples TRBV18 to TRBJ1-1; D is uncertain. The germline gives CDR1 KGHSH, CDR2 LQKENI. CDR3 length: 13 residues. V shed 3 bases and J shed 0 bases, with 5 bases lying between them. Here the CDR3 DNA reads TGTGCCAGCTCACCGTCCATGAACACTGAAGCTTTCTTT. Translation: CASSPSMNTEAFF.

This clone was found once. This specimen includes other DNA sequences encoding the same CDR3. The CDR3 DNA reads TGTGCCAGCAGTTACCCCGGGACAGGGGGCCGGGGGACGCAGTATTTT. Its translation: CASSYPGTGGRGTQYF. The rearrangement joins TRBV6-5 to TRBJ2-3; 12 nucleotides match TRBD1. J was trimmed by 9 bases and V by 2 bases; bases with no gene match: 9. CDR1 MNHEY and CDR2 SVGAGI come from the germline V gene. This CDR3 comprises 16 residues.

This sequence joins TRBV10-3 and TRBJ1-1; D remains unclear. The CDR3 covers 13 residues. Germline V gene data show CDR1 as ENHRY and CDR2 as SYGVKD. V dropped 2 bases and J dropped 2 bases, with 6 bases sitting between them. This CDR3 reads CAISEVANTEAFF. The CDR3 coding sequence is TGTGCCATCAGTGAGGTGGCCAACACTGAAGCTTTCTTT.

The chain carries TRBV24-1 and TRBJ1-5; D is possibly TRBD1 (6 bases). Deletions cut 4 bases from V and 3 bases from J, with 12 bases between. Germline CDR1 KGHDR, CDR2 SFDVKD. The CDR3 extends over 15 amino acids. CDR3 residues: CATSDSTGNNQPQHF. As DNA, the CDR3 is TGTGCCACCAGTGACTCAACAGGGAACAATCAGCCCCAGCATTTT.

The chain couples TRBV5-6 to TRBJ2-1; possibly TRBD2 for D (6 bases). CDR3 size: 15 residues. Trimming stripped 0 bases from V and 7 bases from J, with 14 bases between. Germline V lookup: CDR1 SGHDT, CDR2 YYEEEE. Here the CDR3 DNA reads TGTGCCAGCAGCTTGGGACTAGAGAGTTCGAATGAGCAGTTCTTC. This gives the protein CASSLGLESSNEQFF.